This T cell receptor (beta chain) was recorded in a study of cytomegalovirus exposure and HLA in healthy donors. The PCR ran on 60 Vbeta and 13 Jbeta primers. Libraries were prepared by immunoSEQ multiplex PCR; TCRdb keeps only in-frame clonotypes and omits some of them. Of about 150,000 clones listed, over 70% are singletons. The ends were cut back, 6 bases at V and 4 bases at J, with 22 bases in the middle. CDR1 is MGHDK and CDR2 is SYGVNS in the germline V gene. The CDR3 is 17 residues long. Sequencing was performed on PBMCs. The clonotype was recovered from a middle-aged woman in good health and CMV-seropositive. The chain employs TRBV25-1 and TRBJ1-3; D possibly corresponds to TRBD1 (6 bases). CDR3 in DNA: TGTGCCAGCAGCCGCGGTACTCAGACAGGTACCGGAAACACCATATATTTT. This translates into CASSRGTQTGTGNTIYF.